The 4 T cell receptor beta chains below all came from one sample that was sequenced in a study of blood T cells in healthy people across ages. A second PCR of 7 to 11 cycles used a sample-barcoded 5' primer and a J-beta primer mix. TCRdb called the 5' RACE reads again in MiXCR, with one record for every CDR3 protein. The table shows 1 million to 1.2 million distinct CDR3 sequences, with 35% to 40% occurring only once. Specimen: blood. The receptors here all came from a young man in good health.

The chain recombines TRBV6-6 with TRBJ2-2; D is unresolved. The V end lost 4 bases, the J end lost 1 base, and 7 bases lay between the germline ends. The CDR3 length is 14 residues. Germline CDR1 and CDR2: MNHNY and SVGAGI (reference sequence). The CDR3 is CASSSWLNTGELFF. The CDR3 DNA reads as TGTGCCAGCAGTTCCTGGTTGAACACCGGGGAGCTGTTTTTT.

With regard to this clonotype: A clone one base away is much larger, so this may be a read error. The rearrangement uses TRBV7-9 and TRBJ2-1; 8 nucleotides align to TRBD2. The V and J ends lost 4 bases and 3 bases, in that order; junction bases with no gene match: 11. The CDR3 is made up of 17 amino acids. From germline, CDR1 is SEHNR and CDR2 FQNEAQ (reference sequence). The CDR3 sequence: CASSSGKGTRYYNEQFF. CDR3 bases: TGTGCCAGCAGCTCCGGTAAAGGGACTAGATACTACAATGAGCAGTTCTTC.

In this sample, this clonotype turned up a few times. The J gene is TRBJ2-1, the V gene TRBV7-2, with 7 nucleotides matching TRBD1. CDR1 and CDR2 from the germline V gene are SGHTA and FQGNSA. This CDR3 is built from 16 residues. Trimming at V came to 4 bases and at J to 4 bases, leaving 10 bases not matched to a gene. CDR3 protein: CASSSNRDSLYNEQFF. Here the CDR3 DNA reads TGTGCCAGCAGCTCGAACCGGGACAGCTTATACAATGAGCAGTTCTTC.

The chain joins TRBV7-3 to TRBJ2-7; no firm D call. The germline V gene encodes CDR1 SGHTA and CDR2 FQGTGA. The length of the CDR3 is 14 residues. V was clipped by 1 base and J by 3 bases, with 10 bases between them. Here the CDR3 DNA reads TGTGCCAGCAGCTTAAACCGGAAGATCTACGAGCAGTACTTC. Protein: CASSLNRKIYEQYF.